This TCR beta chain was captured in a study of cytomegalovirus exposure and HLA in healthy donors. CDR3 length equals 14 residues. The V gene's germline CDR1 is SGHRS and CDR2 YFSETQ. Trimming removed 0 bases from V and 5 bases from J, with 11 bases in between. Primers: 60 Vbeta forward and 13 Jbeta reverse. This table comes from immunoSEQ multiplex PCR, and its TCRdb copy is limited to in-frame clones, with some not included. This sample contains about 160,000 clones. With regard to this clone: Its antigen is currently unknown.

Whole-study results and caveats: In a later analysis, HLA-C alleles had the fewest associated TCRs, DRB1 alleles the most. Immune exposure was documented only through CMV serostatus. There were reportedly fewer N-insertions in an Asian-associated ancestry cluster than the roughly 610-donor mean, in a later analysis.

Healthy bone marrow donors supplied every sample. Input material: PBMCs. This TCR came from a woman aged 55 to 70 in good health and CMV-seronegative. The V gene is TRBV5-1, the J gene TRBJ1-1; D not resolved. The CDR3 DNA follows: TGCGCCAGCAGCTTGGAAGACGGAGGGACTGAAGCTTTCTTT. Translation gives CASSLEDGGTEAFF.